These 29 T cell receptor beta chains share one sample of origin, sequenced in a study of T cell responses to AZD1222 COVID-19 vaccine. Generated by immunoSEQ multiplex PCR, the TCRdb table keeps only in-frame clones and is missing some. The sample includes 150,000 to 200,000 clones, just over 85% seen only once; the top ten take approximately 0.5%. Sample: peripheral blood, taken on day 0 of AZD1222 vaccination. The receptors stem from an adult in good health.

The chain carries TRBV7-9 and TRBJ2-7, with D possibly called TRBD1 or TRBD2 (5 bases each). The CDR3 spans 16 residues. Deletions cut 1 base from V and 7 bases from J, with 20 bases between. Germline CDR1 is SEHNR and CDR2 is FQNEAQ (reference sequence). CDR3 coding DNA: TGTGCCAGCAGCTTAGGGGCCGGGACGGCTCTTGGAGAGCAGTACTTC. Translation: CASSLGAGTALGEQYF.

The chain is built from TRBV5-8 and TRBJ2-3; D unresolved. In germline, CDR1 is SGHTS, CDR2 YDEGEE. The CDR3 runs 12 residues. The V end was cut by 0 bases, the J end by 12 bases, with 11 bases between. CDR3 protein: CASSLETPRQYF. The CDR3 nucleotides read TGTGCCAGCAGCTTGGAGACTCCCCGCCAGTATTTT.

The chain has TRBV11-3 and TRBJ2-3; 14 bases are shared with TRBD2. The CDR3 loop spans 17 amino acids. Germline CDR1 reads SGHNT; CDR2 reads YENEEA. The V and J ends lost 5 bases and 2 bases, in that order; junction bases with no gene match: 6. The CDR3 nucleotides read TGTGCCAGCAGCCTCCGGACTAGCGGGGGGTCCACAGATACGCAGTATTTT. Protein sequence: CASSLRTSGGSTDTQYF.

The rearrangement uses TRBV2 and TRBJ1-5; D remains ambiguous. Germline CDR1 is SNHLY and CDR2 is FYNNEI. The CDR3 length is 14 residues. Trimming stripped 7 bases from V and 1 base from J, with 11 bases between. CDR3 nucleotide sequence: TGTGCCAGCACCTGGGAGCGGAGCAATCAGCCCCAGCATTTT. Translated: CASTWERSNQPQHF.

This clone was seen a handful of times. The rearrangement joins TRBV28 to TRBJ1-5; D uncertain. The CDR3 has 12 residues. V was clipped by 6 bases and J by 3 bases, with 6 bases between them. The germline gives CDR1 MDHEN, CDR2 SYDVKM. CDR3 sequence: CASSTPNQPQHF. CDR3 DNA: TGTGCCAGCAGCACCCCCAATCAGCCCCAGCATTTT.

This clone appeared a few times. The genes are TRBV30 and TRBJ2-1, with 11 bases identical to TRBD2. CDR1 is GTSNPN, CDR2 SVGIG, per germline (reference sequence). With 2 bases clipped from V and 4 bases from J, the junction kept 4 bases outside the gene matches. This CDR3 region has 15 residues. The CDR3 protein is CAWSLIAGGYNEQFF. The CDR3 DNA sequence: TGTGCCTGGAGTTTAATAGCGGGGGGGTACAATGAGCAGTTCTTC.

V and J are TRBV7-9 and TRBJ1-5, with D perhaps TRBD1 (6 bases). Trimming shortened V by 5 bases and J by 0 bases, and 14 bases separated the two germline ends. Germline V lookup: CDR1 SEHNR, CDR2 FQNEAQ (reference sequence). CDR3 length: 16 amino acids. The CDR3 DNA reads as TGTGCCAGCAGCACGGACAGACCCTTTAGCAATCAGCCCCAGCATTTT. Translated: CASSTDRPFSNQPQHF.

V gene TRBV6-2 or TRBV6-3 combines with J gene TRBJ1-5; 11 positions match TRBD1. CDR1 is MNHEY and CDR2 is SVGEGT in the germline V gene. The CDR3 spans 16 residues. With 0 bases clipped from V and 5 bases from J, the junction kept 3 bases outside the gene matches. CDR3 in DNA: TGTGCCAGCAGTTACTCTCGGACAGGGGGCTATCAGCCCCAGCATTTT. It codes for CASSYSRTGGYQPQHF.

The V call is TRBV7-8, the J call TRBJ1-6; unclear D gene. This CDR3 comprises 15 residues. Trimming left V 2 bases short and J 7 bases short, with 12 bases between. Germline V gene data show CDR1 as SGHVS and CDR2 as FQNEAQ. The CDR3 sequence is CASSLPGGYNSPLHF. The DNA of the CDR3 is TGTGCCAGCAGCTTACCCGGTGGGTACAATTCACCCCTCCACTTT.

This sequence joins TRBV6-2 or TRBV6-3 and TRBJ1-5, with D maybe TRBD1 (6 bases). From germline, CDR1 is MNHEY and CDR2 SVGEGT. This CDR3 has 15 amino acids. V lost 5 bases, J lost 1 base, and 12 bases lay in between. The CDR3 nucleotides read TGTGCCAGCAGTGACCTTGACAGGAGCAATCAGCCCCAGCATTTT. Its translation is CASSDLDRSNQPQHF.

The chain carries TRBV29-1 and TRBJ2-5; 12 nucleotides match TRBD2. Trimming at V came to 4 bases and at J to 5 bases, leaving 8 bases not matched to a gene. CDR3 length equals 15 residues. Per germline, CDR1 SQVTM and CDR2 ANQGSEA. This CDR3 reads CSVGATSGSGETQYF. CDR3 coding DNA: TGCAGCGTTGGGGCGACTAGCGGGAGTGGGGAGACCCAGTACTTC.

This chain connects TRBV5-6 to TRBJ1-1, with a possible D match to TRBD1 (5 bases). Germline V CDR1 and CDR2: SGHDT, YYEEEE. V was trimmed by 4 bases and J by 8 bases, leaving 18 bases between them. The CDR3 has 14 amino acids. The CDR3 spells CASSPRGSGAEAFF. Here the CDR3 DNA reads TGTGCCAGCAGCCCCCGTGGCAGCGGGGCAGAAGCTTTCTTT.

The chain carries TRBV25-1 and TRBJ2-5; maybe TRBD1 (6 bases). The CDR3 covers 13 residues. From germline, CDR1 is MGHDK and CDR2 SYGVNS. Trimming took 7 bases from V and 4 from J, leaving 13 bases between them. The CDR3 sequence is CASNNRERETQYF. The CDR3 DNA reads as TGTGCCAGCAACAACAGGGAACGAGAGACCCAGTACTTC.

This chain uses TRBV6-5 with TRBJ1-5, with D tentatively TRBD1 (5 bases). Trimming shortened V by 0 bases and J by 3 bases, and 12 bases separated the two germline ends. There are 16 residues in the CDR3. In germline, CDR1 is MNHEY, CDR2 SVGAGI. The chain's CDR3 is CASSYSRGGNNQPQHF. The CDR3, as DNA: TGTGCCAGCAGTTACTCTAGGGGAGGTAACAATCAGCCCCAGCATTTT.

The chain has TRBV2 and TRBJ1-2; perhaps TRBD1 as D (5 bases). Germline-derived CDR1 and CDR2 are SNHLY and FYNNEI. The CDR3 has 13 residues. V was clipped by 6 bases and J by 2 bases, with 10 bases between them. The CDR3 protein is CASSPDKNYGYTF. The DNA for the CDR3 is TGTGCCAGCAGCCCGGACAAGAACTATGGCTACACCTTC. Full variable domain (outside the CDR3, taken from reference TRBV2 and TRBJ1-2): EPEVTQTPSHQVTQMGQEVILRCVPISNHLYFYWYRQILGQKVEFLVSFYNNEISEKSEIFDDQFSVERPDGSNFTLKIRSTKLEDSAMYFCASSPDKNYGYTFGSGTRLTVV.

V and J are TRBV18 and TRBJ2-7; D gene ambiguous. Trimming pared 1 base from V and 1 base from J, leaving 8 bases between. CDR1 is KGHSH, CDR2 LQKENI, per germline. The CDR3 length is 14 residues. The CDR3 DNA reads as TGTGCCAGCTCACCACAACAGATATCCTACGAGCAGTACTTC. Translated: CASSPQQISYEQYF.

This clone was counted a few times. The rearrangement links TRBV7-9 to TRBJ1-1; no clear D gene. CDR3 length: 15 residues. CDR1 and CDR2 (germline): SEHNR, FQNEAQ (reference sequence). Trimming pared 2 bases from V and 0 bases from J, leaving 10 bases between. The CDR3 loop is CASSLLATVNTEAFF. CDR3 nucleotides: TGTGCCAGCAGCTTACTCGCCACAGTGAACACTGAAGCTTTCTTT.

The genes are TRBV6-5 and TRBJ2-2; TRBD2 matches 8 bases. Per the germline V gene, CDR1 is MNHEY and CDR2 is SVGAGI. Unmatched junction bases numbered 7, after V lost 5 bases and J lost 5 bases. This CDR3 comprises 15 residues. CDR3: CASSPRTSRTGELFF. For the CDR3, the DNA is TGTGCCAGCAGTCCCCGGACTAGCCGTACCGGGGAGCTGTTTTTT.

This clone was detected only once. In nucleotides, the CDR3 is TGTGCCAGCAGCCAAGATTACGTGAGCTCCTACGAGCAGTACTTC. This codes for CASSQDYVSSYEQYF. The rearrangement links TRBV3-1 (or the pseudogene TRBV3-2) to TRBJ2-7, with D unresolved. CDR1 and CDR2 from the germline V gene are LGHDT and YNNKEL (reference sequence). V lost 0 bases and J 0 bases, leaving 9 bases between the germline ends. The CDR3 length is 15 residues.

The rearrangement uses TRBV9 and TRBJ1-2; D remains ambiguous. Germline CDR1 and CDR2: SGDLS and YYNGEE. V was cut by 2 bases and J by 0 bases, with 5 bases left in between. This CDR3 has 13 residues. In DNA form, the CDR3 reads TGTGCCAGCAGCGTTTTAGCTAACTATGGCTACACCTTC. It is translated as CASSVLANYGYTF.

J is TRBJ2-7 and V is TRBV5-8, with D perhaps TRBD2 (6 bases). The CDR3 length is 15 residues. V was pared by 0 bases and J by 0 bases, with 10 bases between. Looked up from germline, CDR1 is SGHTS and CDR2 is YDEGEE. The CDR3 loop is CASSLGVTSSYEQYF. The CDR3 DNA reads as TGTGCCAGCAGCTTGGGGGTGACTAGCTCCTACGAGCAGTACTTC.

The CDR3 reads CASSSRQGAGEQYF. The CDR3 DNA reads as TGTGCCAGTAGTTCTCGACAGGGGGCGGGGGAGCAGTACTTC. The chain is built from TRBV19 and TRBJ2-7, with 10 bases aligning to TRBD1. V lost 5 bases, J lost 7 bases, and 8 bases stayed unmatched. Germline CDR1 is LNHDA and CDR2 is SQIVND (reference sequence). The CDR3 has 14 amino acids.

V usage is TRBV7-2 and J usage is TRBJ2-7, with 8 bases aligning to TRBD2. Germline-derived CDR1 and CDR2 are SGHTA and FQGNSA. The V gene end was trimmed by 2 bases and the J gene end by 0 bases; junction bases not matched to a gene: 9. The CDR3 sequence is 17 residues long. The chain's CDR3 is CASSLKGGGPTSYEQYF. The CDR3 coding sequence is TGTGCCAGCAGCTTAAAAGGCGGGGGGCCCACCTCCTACGAGCAGTACTTC.

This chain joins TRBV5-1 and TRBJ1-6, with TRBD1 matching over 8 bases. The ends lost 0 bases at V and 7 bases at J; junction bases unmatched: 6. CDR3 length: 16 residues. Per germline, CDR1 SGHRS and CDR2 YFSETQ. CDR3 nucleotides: TGCGCCAGCAGCTTGGCCGTTGCAGGGGGCAATTCACCCCTCCACTTT. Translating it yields CASSLAVAGGNSPLHF.

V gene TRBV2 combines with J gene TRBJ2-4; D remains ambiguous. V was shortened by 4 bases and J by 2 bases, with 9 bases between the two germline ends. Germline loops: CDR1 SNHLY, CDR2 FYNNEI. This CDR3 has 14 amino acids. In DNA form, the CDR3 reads TGTGCCAGCAGTGTTAGTCCTACCAAAAACATTCAGTACTTC. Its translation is CASSVSPTKNIQYF.

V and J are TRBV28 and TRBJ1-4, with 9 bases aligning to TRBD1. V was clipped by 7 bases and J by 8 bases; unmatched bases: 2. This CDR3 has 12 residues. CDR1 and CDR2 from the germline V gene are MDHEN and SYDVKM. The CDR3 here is CASKQGAEKLFF. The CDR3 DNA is TGTGCCAGCAAACAGGGGGCGGAAAAACTGTTTTTT.

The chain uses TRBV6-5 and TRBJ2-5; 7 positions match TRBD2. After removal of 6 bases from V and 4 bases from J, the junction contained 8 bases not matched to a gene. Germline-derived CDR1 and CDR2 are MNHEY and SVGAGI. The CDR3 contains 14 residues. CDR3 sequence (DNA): TGTGCCAGCAGACGTAGCGGGCTGGGAGAGACCCAGTACTTC. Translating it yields CASRRSGLGETQYF.

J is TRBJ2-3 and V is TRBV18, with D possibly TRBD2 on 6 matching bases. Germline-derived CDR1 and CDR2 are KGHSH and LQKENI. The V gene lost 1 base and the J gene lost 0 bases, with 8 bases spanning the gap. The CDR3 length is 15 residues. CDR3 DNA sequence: TGTGCCAGCTCACCACTCGGGACTAGCACAGATACGCAGTATTTT. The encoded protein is CASSPLGTSTDTQYF.

CDR3 nucleotide sequence: TGTGCCAGCAGTCGTTGGGGGGATACGCAGTATTTT. Its translation is CASSRWGDTQYF. This chain joins TRBV6-2 or TRBV6-3 and TRBJ2-3, with D perhaps being TRBD1 or TRBD2 (5 bases each). The CDR3 covers 12 residues. Germline lookup yields CDR1 MNHEY and CDR2 SVGEGT. The V and J ends lost 5 bases and 6 bases respectively, with 9 bases between them.